The entry below gives a single TCR beta chain sequence along with its context. The record originates from a study of Ad26.COV2.S vaccination and SARS-CoV-2 variants. The overall study: The authors gave Ad26.COV2.S intramuscularly, either once or twice 56 days apart.

Sequencing used immunoSEQ multiplex PCR; TCRdb keeps in-frame clones, though not all of them. The data show over 450,000 clones, 70% to 90% seen once. Treatment reported: about 20 received Ad26.COV2.S at low or high dose, single or two shots; 5 received placebo; per-sample allocation not given. Samples were taken on day 63 after the first vaccine or placebo injection. V lost 5 bases to trimming and J lost 5 bases, with 18 bases between them. The germline gives CDR1 KGHDR, CDR2 SFDVKD. The length of the CDR3 is 15 residues. Specimen: peripheral blood, collected in a trial of Ad26.COV2.S vaccine versus placebo. The chain has TRBV24-1 and TRBJ2-7; possibly TRBD1 for D (6 bases). The clonotype comes from a person between 18 and 65 years old who received the Ad26.COV2.S COVID-19 vaccine or a placebo. The CDR3 DNA sequence: TGTGCCACCAGTGGAGGGGGTTTGTCGGTCGACGAGCAGTACTTC. Translation gives CATSGGGLSVDEQYF.